This T cell receptor beta chain was identified during a study of T cell changes during pregnancy in multiple sclerosis. Looked up from germline, CDR1 is SGHAT and CDR2 is FQNNGV. J gave up 1 base and V 3 bases, and 7 bases lay outside the gene matches. CDR3 length: 16 residues. Only in-frame clones appear in the TCRdb table, and some are missing; sequencing was by immunoSEQ multiplex PCR. In the table there are 90,000 or so clones, roughly 90% of which are singletons. Here the sequenced sample was peripheral blood, taken in the first trimester of pregnancy. This receptor was taken from a female donor with multiple sclerosis, enrolled in a pregnancy study. This chain joins TRBV11-2 and TRBJ1-1; 8 bases agree with TRBD1. DNA for the CDR3: TGTGCCAGCAGCTTCCTAGGACAGGGAGGGAACACTGAAGCTTTCTTT. This sequence encodes CASSFLGQGGNTEAFF.